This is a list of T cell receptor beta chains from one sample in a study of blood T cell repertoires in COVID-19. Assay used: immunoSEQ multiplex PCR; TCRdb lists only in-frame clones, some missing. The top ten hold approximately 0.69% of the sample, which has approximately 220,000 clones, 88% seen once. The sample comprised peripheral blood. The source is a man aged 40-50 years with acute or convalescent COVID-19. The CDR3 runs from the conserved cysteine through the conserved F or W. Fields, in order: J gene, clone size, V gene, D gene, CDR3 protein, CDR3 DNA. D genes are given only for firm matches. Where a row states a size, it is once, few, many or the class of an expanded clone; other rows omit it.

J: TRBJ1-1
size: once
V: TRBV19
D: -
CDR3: CASSSEHRNTEAFF
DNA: TGTGCCAGTAGTTCAGAACACAGGAACACTGAAGCTTTCTTT

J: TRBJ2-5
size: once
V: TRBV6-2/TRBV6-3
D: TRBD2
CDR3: CASSYKAGGYQETQYF
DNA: TGTGCCAGCAGTTACAAGGCGGGAGGGTACCAAGAGACCCAGTACTTC

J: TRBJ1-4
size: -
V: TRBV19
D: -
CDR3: CASSWGTKGFNEKLFF
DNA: TGTGCCAGTAGTTGGGGCACCAAGGGTTTTAATGAAAAACTGTTTTTT

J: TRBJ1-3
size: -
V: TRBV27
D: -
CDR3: CASSHGVDGNTIYF
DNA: TGTGCCAGCAGCCACGGGGTTGACGGAAACACCATATATTTT

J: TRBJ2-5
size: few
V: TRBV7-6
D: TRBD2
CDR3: CASSWGLAGGGETQYF
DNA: TGTGCCAGCAGCTGGGGACTAGCGGGAGGTGGAGAGACCCAGTACTTC

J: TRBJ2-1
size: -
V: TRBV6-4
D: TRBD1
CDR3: CASSSGTGTRHEQFF
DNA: TGTGCCAGCAGTTCCGGGACAGGGACCCGGCATGAGCAGTTCTTC

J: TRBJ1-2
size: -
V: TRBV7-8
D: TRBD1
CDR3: CASSPRDSFNYGYTF
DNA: TGTGCCAGCAGCCCCCGGGACAGCTTTAACTATGGCTACACCTTC

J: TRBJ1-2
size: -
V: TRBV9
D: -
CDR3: CASSAQQGDYGYTF
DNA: TGTGCCAGCAGCGCCCAACAGGGTGACTATGGCTACACCTTC

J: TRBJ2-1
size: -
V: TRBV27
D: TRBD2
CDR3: CASSLRLTGGPGNEQFF
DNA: TGTGCCAGCAGTTTGCGGTTAACGGGAGGGCCAGGGAATGAGCAGTTCTTC

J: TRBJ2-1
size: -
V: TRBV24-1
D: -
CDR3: CATSDRQQSSYNEQFF
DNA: TGTGCCACCAGTGATCGACAGCAATCCTCCTACAATGAGCAGTTCTTC

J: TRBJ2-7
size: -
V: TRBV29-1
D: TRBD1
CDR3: CSVAKTGLVYEQYF
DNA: TGCAGCGTTGCCAAGACAGGGTTGGTCTACGAGCAGTACTTC

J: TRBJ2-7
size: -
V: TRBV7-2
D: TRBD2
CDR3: CASSRGTSGFYEQYF
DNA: TGTGCCAGCAGCCGTGGGACTAGCGGGTTCTACGAGCAGTACTTC

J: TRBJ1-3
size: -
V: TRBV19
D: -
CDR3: CASTAGVQSSYTIYF
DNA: TGTGCCAGTACCGCTGGAGTTCAAAGTTCGTACACCATATATTTT

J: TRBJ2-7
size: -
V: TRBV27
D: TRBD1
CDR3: CASRGDRDYGEQYF
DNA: TGTGCCAGCAGGGGGGACAGGGACTATGGCGAGCAGTACTTC

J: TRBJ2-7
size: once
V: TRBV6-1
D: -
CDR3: CASSEVLTIYEQYF
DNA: TGTGCCAGCAGTGAAGTTCTAACTATCTACGAGCAGTACTTC

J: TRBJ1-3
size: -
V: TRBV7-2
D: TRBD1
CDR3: CASSSGQGAGNTIYF
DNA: TGTGCCAGCAGCTCCGGACAGGGGGCTGGAAACACCATATATTTT

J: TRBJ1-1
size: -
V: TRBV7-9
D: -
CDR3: CASSRRSANEEAFF
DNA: TGTGCCAGCAGCCGGCGGTCAGCAAACGAGGAAGCTTTCTTT

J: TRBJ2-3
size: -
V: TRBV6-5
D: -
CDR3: CASTSLGKDTQYF
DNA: TGTGCCAGCACCTCCCTAGGAAAAGATACGCAGTATTTT

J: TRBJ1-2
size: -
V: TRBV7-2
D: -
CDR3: CASRSGPGENYGYTF
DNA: TGTGCCAGCAGATCAGGGCCAGGAGAAAACTATGGCTACACCTTC

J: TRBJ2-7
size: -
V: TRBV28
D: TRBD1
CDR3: CASSSTGVGSYEQYF
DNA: TGTGCCAGCAGTTCGACAGGGGTGGGCTCCTACGAGCAGTACTTC

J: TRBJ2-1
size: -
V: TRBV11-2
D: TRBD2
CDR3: CASSLFTSGDPNEQFF
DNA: TGTGCCAGCAGCTTATTTACTAGCGGGGACCCTAATGAGCAGTTCTTC

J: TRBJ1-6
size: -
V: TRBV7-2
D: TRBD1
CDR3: CASRLDAGTGTSPLHF
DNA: TGTGCCAGCAGGCTCGACGCCGGGACAGGGACTTCACCCCTCCACTTT

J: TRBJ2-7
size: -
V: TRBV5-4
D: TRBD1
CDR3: CASSLVGQSRGEQYF
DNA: TGTGCCAGCAGCTTGGTGGGACAGAGTCGGGGCGAGCAGTACTTC

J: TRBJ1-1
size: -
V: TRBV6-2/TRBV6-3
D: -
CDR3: CASSYDPRGLRTEAFF
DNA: TGTGCCAGCAGTTACGATCCGAGAGGGTTGAGGACTGAAGCTTTCTTT

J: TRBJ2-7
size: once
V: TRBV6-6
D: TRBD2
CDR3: CASSREREAPYEQYF
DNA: TGTGCCAGCAGTCGGGAGCGGGAGGCTCCCTACGAGCAGTACTTC

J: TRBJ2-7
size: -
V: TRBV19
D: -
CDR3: CASSEQLNSYEQYF
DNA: TGTGCCAGTTCAGAACAGCTCAACTCCTACGAGCAGTACTTC

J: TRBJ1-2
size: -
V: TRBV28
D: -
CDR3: CASSPSRVYGYTF
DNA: TGTGCCAGCAGCCCCTCGCGGGTCTATGGCTACACCTTC

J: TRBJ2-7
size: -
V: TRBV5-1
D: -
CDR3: CASSLRRGYTYEQYF
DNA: TGCGCCAGCAGCTTGCGGCGGGGATACACCTACGAGCAGTACTTC

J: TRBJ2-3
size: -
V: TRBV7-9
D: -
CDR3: CASSLYFTDTQYF
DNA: TGTGCCAGCAGCTTATACTTCACAGATACGCAGTATTTT

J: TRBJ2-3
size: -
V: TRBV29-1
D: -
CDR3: CSVMGRTRSDTDTQYF
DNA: TGCAGCGTAATGGGCCGAACTAGGAGTGACACAGATACGCAGTATTTT

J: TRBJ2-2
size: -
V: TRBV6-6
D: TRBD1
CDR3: CASSYGQGAVTGELFF
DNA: TGTGCCAGCAGTTACGGACAGGGGGCCGTCACCGGGGAGCTGTTTTTT

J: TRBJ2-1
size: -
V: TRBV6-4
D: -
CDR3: CASSEVSAGAYNEQFF
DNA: TGTGCCAGCAGTGAGGTGAGCGCAGGGGCCTACAATGAGCAGTTCTTC

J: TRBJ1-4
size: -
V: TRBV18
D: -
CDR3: CASYRDIDEKLFF
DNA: TGTGCCAGCTACCGGGACATCGATGAAAAACTGTTTTTT

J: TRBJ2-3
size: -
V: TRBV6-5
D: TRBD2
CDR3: CASSLGTNTDTQYF
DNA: TGTGCCAGCAGTCTCGGGACTAACACAGATACGCAGTATTTT

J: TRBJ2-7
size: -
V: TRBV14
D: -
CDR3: CASSRGLGKYF
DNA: TGTGCCAGCAGCCGGGGCCTTGGGAAGTACTTC

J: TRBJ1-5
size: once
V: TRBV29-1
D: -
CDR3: CSVRDYSNQPQHF
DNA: TGCAGCGTGAGGGACTATAGCAATCAGCCCCAGCATTTT

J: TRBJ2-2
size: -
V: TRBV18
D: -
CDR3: CASSSDFSNTGELFF
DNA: TGTGCCAGCTCCTCGGACTTCTCTAACACCGGGGAGCTGTTTTTT

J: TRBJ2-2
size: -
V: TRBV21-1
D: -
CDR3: CASSWSGAIDTGELFF
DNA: TGTGCCAGCAGCTGGTCAGGGGCAATTGACACCGGGGAGCTGTTTTTT

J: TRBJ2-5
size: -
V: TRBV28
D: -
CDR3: CASRHQVSLQETQYF
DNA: TGTGCCAGCAGACACCAAGTCAGTTTGCAAGAGACCCAGTACTTC

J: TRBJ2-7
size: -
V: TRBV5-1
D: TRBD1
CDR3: CASSFNAGTGRTF
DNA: TGCGCCAGCAGCTTCAACGCGGGGACAGGGAGGACTTTC

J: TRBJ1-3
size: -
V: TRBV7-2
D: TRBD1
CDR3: CASSLDTGGVNTIYF
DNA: TGTGCCAGCAGCTTAGATACAGGGGGAGTTAACACCATATATTTT

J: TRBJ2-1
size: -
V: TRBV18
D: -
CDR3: CATDQGSSNEQFF
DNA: TGTGCCACCGACCAGGGGTCATCAAATGAGCAGTTCTTC

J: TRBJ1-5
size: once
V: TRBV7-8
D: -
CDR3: CASSLESQANQPQHF
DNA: TGTGCCAGCAGCTTAGAGTCCCAGGCAAATCAGCCCCAGCATTTT

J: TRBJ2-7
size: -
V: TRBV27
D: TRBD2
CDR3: CASSLSQFWPSGNEQYF
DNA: TGTGCCAGCAGTTTATCCCAGTTTTGGCCTAGCGGGAACGAGCAGTACTTC

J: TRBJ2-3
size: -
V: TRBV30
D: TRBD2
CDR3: CAWAPLGGNTDTQYF
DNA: TGTGCCTGGGCTCCCCTGGGGGGGAACACAGATACGCAGTATTTT

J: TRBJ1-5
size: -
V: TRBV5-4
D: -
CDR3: CASSLGQSQPQHF
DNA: TGTGCCAGCAGCTTGGGACAATCCCAGCCCCAGCATTTT

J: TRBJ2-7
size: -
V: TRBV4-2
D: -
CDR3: CASSQDPTGSEQYF
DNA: TGTGCCAGCAGCCAAGATCCGACGGGATCCGAGCAGTACTTC